This T cell receptor (beta chain) was captured by sequencing in a study of blood T cell repertoires in COVID-19. Only in-frame clones appear in the TCRdb table, and some are missing; sequencing was by immunoSEQ multiplex PCR. The sample has tens of thousands of clones, roughly four fifths seen once. The receptor was derived from a middle-aged man with active or convalescent COVID-19. The sample consisted of peripheral blood.

For the CDR3, the DNA is TGTGCCAGCAGGGCCCCAGGGGAGACCCAGTACTTC. Translation gives CASRAPGETQYF. The chain combines TRBV2 with TRBJ2-5; tentatively, D is TRBD1 (5 bases). The V gene's germline CDR1 is SNHLY and CDR2 FYNNEI. The CDR3 is 12 residues long. V dropped 6 bases and J dropped 5 bases, with 10 bases sitting between them.